This passage covers 28 T cell receptor beta chains from one sample sequenced in a study of CD8+ T cells in alopecia areata. Following RNA extraction, reverse transcription yielded cDNA that acted as the sequencing template. Profiled with immunoSEQ multiplex PCR; TCRdb holds only in-frame clones, not every one. The repertoire holds 100,000 to 150,000 clones, around 50% seen once, with 8% to 11% in the top ten. The specimen sequenced was NKG2D-low CD8+ T cells sorted from blood. These receptors were collected from a human donor with alopecia areata.

V gene TRBV6-5 combines with J gene TRBJ2-3; no clear D gene. The germline V gene encodes CDR1 MNHEY and CDR2 SVGAGI. This CDR3 has 14 residues. V lost 6 bases and J lost 6, with 16 bases in between. In DNA, the CDR3 is TGTGCCAGCAGCCCCTCATCCCCCGACGATACGCAGTATTTT. Amino acid sequence: CASSPSSPDDTQYF.

The rearrangement joins TRBV11-2 to TRBJ2-3; no clear D gene. With 5 bases removed from V and 4 bases from J, the gap between germline ends came to 7 bases. Per the germline V gene, CDR1 is SGHAT and CDR2 is FQNNGV. CDR3 size: 12 residues. This CDR3 is CASSQISDTQYF. In DNA, the CDR3 is TGTGCCAGCAGCCAAATCTCAGATACGCAGTATTTT.

This sequence joins TRBV29-1 and TRBJ2-7; a possible D gene is TRBD1 (6 bases). V dropped 4 bases and J dropped 0 bases, with 13 bases sitting between them. The CDR3 spans 14 residues. Germline lookup yields CDR1 SQVTM and CDR2 ANQGSEA. The CDR3 DNA reads as TGCAGCGTTGTTCAGACAGGATCCTCCTACGAGCAGTACTTC. Protein product: CSVVQTGSSYEQYF.

The genes are TRBV11-2 and TRBJ2-7; D remains ambiguous. The V end lost 4 bases, the J end lost 5 bases, and 9 bases lay between the germline ends. The CDR3 extends over 12 amino acids. CDR1 and CDR2 (germline): SGHAT, FQNNGV. Here the CDR3 reads CASSSGVNEQYF. The CDR3 DNA is TGTGCCAGCAGCTCCGGTGTCAACGAGCAGTACTTC.

The sample holds one count of this clone. The chain recombines TRBV4-1 with TRBJ2-2, with D unclear. This CDR3 is built from 12 residues. The V end lost 5 bases, the J end lost 4 bases, and 5 bases lay between the germline ends. The germline V gene has CDR1 MGHRA and CDR2 YSYEKL. CDR3: CASSGSTGELFF. CDR3 coding DNA: TGCGCCAGCAGCGGCAGCACCGGGGAGCTGTTTTTT.

The chain uses TRBV27 and TRBJ2-7, with TRBD2 identical over 9 bases. The V and J ends lost 7 bases and 5 bases, in that order; junction bases with no gene match: 9. This CDR3 comprises 14 residues. From germline, CDR1 is MNHEY and CDR2 SMNVEV (reference sequence). CDR3 protein: CASILTAGGNEQYF. In nucleotides, the CDR3 is TGTGCCAGCATCCTGACCGCGGGAGGGAACGAGCAGTACTTC.

The chain links TRBV4-1 to TRBJ1-5; 10 bases match TRBD1. Germline V lookup: CDR1 MGHRA, CDR2 YSYEKL. The length of the CDR3 is 16 residues. V dropped 0 bases and J dropped 7; count of bases not matched to a gene: 6. The CDR3 spells CASSQEWGQGSQPQHF. DNA for the CDR3: TGCGCCAGCAGCCAAGAGTGGGGACAGGGGAGCCAGCCCCAGCATTTT.

V is TRBV30 and J is TRBJ2-1, with D maybe TRBD2 (5 bases). Germline CDR1 reads GTSNPN; CDR2 reads SVGIG (reference sequence). V lost 4 bases and J lost 7, with 11 bases in between. The CDR3 extends over 12 amino acids. The CDR3 DNA is TGTGCCTGGAATATAGCGCGAAATGAGCAGTTCTTC. It translates to CAWNIARNEQFF. The full variable domain, completed using reference TRBV30 and TRBJ2-1, is SQTIHQWPATLVQPVGSPLSLECTVEGTSNPNLYWYRQAAGRGLQLLFYSVGIGQISSEVPQNLSASRPQDRQFILSSKKLLLSDSGFYLCAWNIARNEQFFGPGTRLTVL.

The gene calls are TRBV7-9 and TRBJ2-7; D may be TRBD2 (6 bases). Germline V CDR1 and CDR2: SEHNR, FQNEAQ (reference sequence). Trimming took 5 bases from V and 7 from J, leaving 6 bases between them. The CDR3 consists of 10 residues. DNA for the CDR3: TGTGCCAGCAGCGCGGGGGAGCAGTACTTC. Its protein is CASSAGEQYF.

This clone was recorded a few times. The chain couples TRBV5-1 to TRBJ2-1; 8 bases agree with TRBD2. The CDR3 runs 15 residues. V lost 7 bases to trimming and J lost 2 bases; unmatched junction nucleotides: 8. The V gene's germline CDR1 is SGHRS and CDR2 YFSETQ. CDR3 region: CASGVNSGAYNEQFF. CDR3 sequence (DNA): TGCGCCAGCGGAGTAAATAGCGGGGCCTACAATGAGCAGTTCTTC.

The chain employs TRBV20-1 and TRBJ1-1; D not certain. CDR1 is DFQATT, CDR2 SNEGSKA, per germline (reference sequence). The CDR3 extends over 11 amino acids. The germline V and J ends were trimmed by 0 bases and 7 bases, with 6 bases remaining between them. CDR3 in amino acids: CSAREGLEAFF. DNA for the CDR3: TGCAGTGCTAGAGAAGGGCTTGAAGCTTTCTTT.

Turning to this clone: Other DNA sequences of this sample code for an identical CDR3. The chain joins TRBV28 to TRBJ2-7; unclear D gene. This CDR3 has 11 residues. CDR1 and CDR2 from the germline V gene are MDHEN and SYDVKM. V lost 6 bases and J 4 bases, leaving 7 bases between the germline ends. CDR3 DNA: TGTGCCAGCAGCCGCGTATACGAGCAGTACTTC. Protein product: CASSRVYEQYF.

This chain uses TRBV30 with TRBJ2-3; D remains ambiguous. Between the trimmed V and J ends, which lost 5 bases and 6 bases, there was a span of 6 bases. Germline assignment: CDR1 GTSNPN and CDR2 SVGIG (reference sequence). CDR3 size: 10 residues. The CDR3 DNA follows: TGTGCCTGGGGAGCGGATACGCAGTATTTT. It is translated as CAWGADTQYF.

The CDR3 region is CASSPPGTSGRETQYF. The CDR3 DNA is TGTGCCAGCAGCCCTCCCGGGACTAGCGGGAGAGAGACCCAGTACTTC. V and J are TRBV6-6 and TRBJ2-5; 14 nucleotides agree with TRBD2. Germline assignment: CDR1 MNHNY and CDR2 SVGAGI (reference sequence). The trim removed 6 bases at V and 4 bases at J, leaving 7 bases unmatched. The CDR3 has 16 residues.

The V gene is TRBV9, the J gene TRBJ2-6; D unresolved. Trimming removed 4 bases at V and 2 bases at J, with 7 bases between. Germline V gene data show CDR1 as SGDLS and CDR2 as YYNGEE. CDR3 length: 14 amino acids. In DNA, the CDR3 is TGTGCCAGCAGCCCTCTCCCTGGGGCCAACGTCCTGACTTTC. Translated, it gives CASSPLPGANVLTF. The variable domain in full, with the rest retrieved from reference TRBV9 and TRBJ2-6, is DSGVTQTPKHLITATGQRVTLRCSPRSGDLSVYWYQQSLDQGLQFLIQYYNGEERAKGNILERFSAQQFPDLHSELNLSSLELGDSALYFCASSPLPGANVLTFGAGSRLTVL.

The chain joins TRBV27 to TRBJ2-3; D is perhaps TRBD2 (5 bases). Trimming cost V 8 bases and J 1 base, with 10 bases left between them. The CDR3 is 13 amino acids. Germline CDR1 MNHEY, CDR2 SMNVEV (reference sequence). The CDR3: CASEGLGTDTQYF. CDR3 coding DNA: TGTGCCAGCGAGGGATTGGGCACAGATACGCAGTATTTT.

V gene TRBV29-1 combines with J gene TRBJ2-1, with a possible D match to TRBD1 (6 bases). The germline V gene encodes CDR1 SQVTM and CDR2 ANQGSEA. Trimming cost V 4 bases and J 4 bases, with 11 bases left between them. This CDR3 spans 13 amino acids. The CDR3 DNA reads TGCAGCGTTGGTCGAGGGGGTTACAATGAGCAGTTCTTC. Protein product: CSVGRGGYNEQFF.

A few counts support this clone. The same CDR3 also results from other DNA sequences found in this sample. The chain carries TRBV29-1 and TRBJ2-6, with D uncertain. The CDR3 is 13 residues long. V lost 4 bases to trimming and J lost 0 bases, with 4 bases between them. Looked up from germline, CDR1 is SQVTM and CDR2 is ANQGSEA. In DNA, the CDR3 is TGCAGCGTTGTTCTCTCTGGGGCCAACGTCCTGACTTTC. Translating gives CSVVLSGANVLTF.

V is TRBV6-6 and J is TRBJ1-2; TRBD1 matches at 7 bases. Germline-derived CDR1 and CDR2 are MNHNY and SVGAGI (reference sequence). This CDR3 contains 14 residues. Trimming at V came to 10 bases and at J to 4 bases, leaving 12 bases not matched to a gene. As DNA, the CDR3 is TGTGCCACCCCGGGGACAGATCCAACCTATGGCTACACCTTC. Translated: CATPGTDPTYGYTF.

The V and J genes are TRBV7-2 and TRBJ2-3; a weak D match, TRBD1 (5 bases). Trimming stripped 1 base from V and 1 base from J, with 6 bases between. The germline CDR1 and CDR2 sequences are SGHTA and FQGNSA. The CDR3 is made up of 14 amino acids. For the CDR3, the DNA is TGTGCCAGCAGCTTAGAACAGGGCACAGATACGCAGTATTTT. Translated: CASSLEQGTDTQYF. Variable domain in full (rest from reference TRBV7-2 and TRBJ2-3): GAGVSQSPSNKVTEKGKDVELRCDPISGHTALYWYRQSLGQGLEFLIYFQGNSAPDKSGLPSDRFSAERTGGSVSTLTIQRTQQEDSAVYLCASSLEQGTDTQYFGPGTRLTVL.

The chain is built from TRBV5-1 and TRBJ2-3; D perhaps matches TRBD1 (5 bases). Germline CDR1 SGHRS, CDR2 YFSETQ. The CDR3 has 15 amino acids. V lost 0 bases, J lost 5 bases, and 13 bases lay in between. Here the CDR3 reads CASSLETVKGDTQYF. CDR3 sequence (DNA): TGCGCCAGCAGCTTGGAGACAGTCAAAGGAGATACGCAGTATTTT.

On this clone itself: The sample carries other DNA sequences with the same CDR3. The rearrangement links TRBV4-1 to TRBJ1-2; D is perhaps TRBD1 (5 bases). The CDR3 totals 13 residues. The V end was cut by 4 bases, the J end by 2 bases, with 8 bases between. Germline V CDR1 and CDR2: MGHRA, YSYEKL. The CDR3 reads CASSPGTNYGYTF. CDR3 nucleotide sequence: TGCGCCAGCAGCCCCGGGACCAACTATGGCTACACCTTC.

The V and J genes are TRBV5-1 and TRBJ2-1, with a tentative D call TRBD2 (6 bases). CDR1 SGHRS and CDR2 YFSETQ come from the germline V gene. The CDR3 length is 11 residues. V gave up 4 bases and J gave up 10 bases, with 9 bases separating them. The CDR3 is CASSGSGEQFF. CDR3 sequence (DNA): TGCGCCAGCAGCGGAAGCGGGGAGCAGTTCTTC. The variable domain in full, completed from reference TRBV5-1 and TRBJ2-1, reads KAGVTQTPRYLIKTRGQQVTLSCSPISGHRSVSWYQQTPGQGLQFLFEYFSETQRNKGNFPGRFSGRQFSNSRSEMNVSTLELGDSALYLCASSGSGEQFFGPGTRLTVL.

Only one count was recorded for this clone. J is TRBJ1-4 and V is TRBV30, with D possibly being TRBD1 (6 bases). Germline V gene lookup returns CDR1 GTSNPN and CDR2 SVGIG (reference sequence). The V end lost 3 bases, the J end lost 5 bases, and 13 bases lay between the germline ends. The CDR3 extends over 14 amino acids. CDR3 residues: CAWSPGQLNEKLFF. The CDR3 DNA follows: TGTGCCTGGAGCCCGGGACAACTAAATGAAAAACTGTTTTTT.

This clone has more than one count but fewer than ten. The chain links TRBV28 to TRBJ2-5; 7 nucleotides match TRBD1. Unmatched junction bases numbered 16, after V lost 7 bases and J lost 5 bases. The CDR3 has 16 amino acids. The germline V gene has CDR1 MDHEN and CDR2 SYDVKM. CDR3 coding DNA: TGTGCCAGCAACAGAGATTCCGGGACAGTCGTGGAGACCCAGTACTTC. This translates into CASNRDSGTVVETQYF. Full variable domain (outside the CDR3, taken from reference TRBV28 and TRBJ2-5): DVKVTQSSRYLVKRTGEKVFLECVQDMDHENMFWYRQDPGLGLRLIYFSYDVKMKEKGDIPEGYSVSREKKERFSLILESASTNQTSMYLCASNRDSGTVVETQYFGPGTRLLVL.

This clone was seen just once. The rearrangement links TRBV5-1 to TRBJ2-7; D is unclear. This CDR3 has 14 residues. V lost 5 bases, J lost 1 base, and 13 bases lay in between. CDR1 SGHRS and CDR2 YFSETQ come from the germline V gene. CDR3 nucleotides: TGCGCCAGCAGTCCTCGACTGAGGTCCTACGAGCAGTACTTC. Amino acid sequence: CASSPRLRSYEQYF.

Notes on this clone: At one boundary the junction diverges from the germline segment, which might be a read error. This chain uses TRBV30 with TRBJ2-1; 7 nucleotides line up with TRBD1. Per the germline V gene, CDR1 is GTSNPN and CDR2 is SVGIG (reference sequence). This CDR3 contains 12 residues. CDR3 DNA: TGTGCCTGGAGTGTAGTCGGACAGGCTGGGCTCTTC. This encodes CAWSVVGQAGLF.

V is TRBV23-1 and J is TRBJ2-5; 8 positions match TRBD1. TRBV23-1 is an open reading frame whose function is uncertain. The CDR3 length is 18 residues. Trimming at V came to 0 bases and at J to 0 bases, leaving 9 bases not matched to a gene. The CDR3 DNA sequence: TGCGCCAGCAGTCAATCGGCCCCACAGGGGGAGTACCAAGAGACCCAGTACTTC. Amino acids: CASSQSAPQGEYQETQYF.